A single sample gave rise to the 11 T cell receptor beta chains below, sequenced in a study of blood T cells in healthy people across ages. A J-beta primer mix and a sample-barcoded 5' primer were used in a second PCR of about 7 to 11 cycles. TCRdb re-derived calls from the 5' RACE reads in MiXCR, one entry per CDR3 protein. Of hundreds of thousands of distinct CDR3 sequences listed, about 62% are singletons. The material sequenced was blood. The receptors were sampled from a man aged 25-40 years in good health.

This sequence joins TRBV28 and TRBJ2-7, with 11 bases fitting TRBD1. Per the germline V gene, CDR1 is MDHEN and CDR2 is SYDVKM. CDR3 size: 13 residues. Trimming at V came to 10 bases and at J to 4 bases, leaving 6 bases not matched to a gene. DNA for the CDR3: TGTGCCACCTCGGACAGGGGGCAGTACGAGCAGTACTTC. Translation: CATSDRGQYEQYF.

The rearrangement uses TRBV7-2 and TRBJ2-3, with 8 bases identical to TRBD1. The J segment lost 7 bases and the V segment lost 1 base, leaving 4 bases of the junction unmatched. The CDR3 consists of 14 residues. Germline V gene lookup returns CDR1 SGHTA and CDR2 FQGNSA. The DNA of the CDR3 is TGTGCCAGCAGCTTAGAAGGACAGGGACATACGCAGTATTTT. It codes for CASSLEGQGHTQYF.

The chain recombines TRBV30 with TRBJ1-1, with D possibly TRBD1 on 5 matching bases. Germline CDR1 reads GTSNPN; CDR2 reads SVGIG (reference sequence). V lost 4 bases to trimming and J lost 0 bases, with 9 bases between them. CDR3 length: 13 residues. The CDR3 nucleotides are TGTGCCTGGAAGGACAACTTGAACACTGAAGCTTTCTTT. Its protein is CAWKDNLNTEAFF.

The chain links TRBV4-2 to TRBJ1-5; 7 nucleotides agree with TRBD1. CDR1 and CDR2 (germline): LGHNA, YNFKEQ. The CDR3 consists of 15 residues. J gave up 4 bases and V 3 bases, and 6 bases lay outside the gene matches. The chain's CDR3 is CASSHPGTVNQPQHF. CDR3 in DNA: TGTGCCAGCAGCCACCCCGGGACAGTAAATCAGCCCCAGCATTTT.

This clonotype appeared a few times. This CDR3 reads CSARDGRGEETQYF. The CDR3, as DNA: TGCAGTGCTAGAGATGGCAGGGGGGAAGAGACCCAGTACTTC. The V gene is TRBV20-1, the J gene TRBJ2-5; perhaps TRBD1 as D (7 bases). This CDR3 is 14 amino acids long. Trimming cost V 0 bases and J 3 bases, with 11 bases left between them. Germline V gene data show CDR1 as DFQATT and CDR2 as SNEGSKA (reference sequence).

This clonotype was picked up a small number of times. J is TRBJ1-1 and V is TRBV7-8; D is unclear. The CDR3 is 13 amino acids. V was clipped by 8 bases and J by 2 bases, with 12 bases between them. In germline, CDR1 is SGHVS, CDR2 FQNEAQ. The DNA of the CDR3 is TGTGCCAGCGGACGGACGGTTAACACTGAAGCTTTCTTT. Encoded protein: CASGRTVNTEAFF.

This clonotype was counted many times. The chain recombines TRBV5-1 with TRBJ2-7, with 7 bases identical to TRBD1. Losses at the gene ends were 0 bases for V and 2 bases for J; bases not matched to a gene: 5. The CDR3 totals 15 residues. Germline V gene data show CDR1 as SGHRS and CDR2 as YFSETQ. CDR3 nucleotide sequence: TGCGCCAGCAGCTTGGGGGGGACAGCGGCCTACGAGCAGTACTTC. Amino acids: CASSLGGTAAYEQYF.

This clonotype was found a few times. The chain couples TRBV27 to TRBJ2-1; D could derive from TRBD1 or TRBD2 (5 bases each). Between the trimmed V and J ends, which lost 6 bases and 9 bases, there was a span of 12 bases. This CDR3 spans 12 amino acids. The germline gives CDR1 MNHEY, CDR2 SMNVEV (reference sequence). The CDR3 DNA reads as TGTGCCAGCAGCCCTTCTGGGGGTGAGCAGTTCTTC. Amino acid sequence: CASSPSGGEQFF.

There are a few counts of this clonotype. This chain's CDR3 is CASSRRQGNEQFF. CDR3 DNA: TGCGCCAGCAGCCGTCGCCAGGGCAATGAGCAGTTCTTC. J is TRBJ2-1 and V is TRBV4-3, with D maybe TRBD1 (5 bases). Germline values: CDR1 LGHNA, CDR2 YSLEER. There are 13 residues in the CDR3. V was clipped by 4 bases and J by 6 bases, with 10 bases between them.

The chain recombines TRBV20-1 with TRBJ2-1; D is undetermined. This CDR3 contains 18 residues. Germline CDR1 reads DFQATT; CDR2 reads SNEGSKA (reference sequence). Trimming removed 1 base from V and 3 bases from J, with 22 bases in between. The DNA of the CDR3 is TGCAGTGCTAGAGCTCGTCCGGCTGATGCGGTAGGCTACAATGAGCAGTTCTTC. It yields the protein CSARARPADAVGYNEQFF.

The chain uses TRBV20-1 and TRBJ1-5; D remains ambiguous. Trimming removed 6 bases at V and 5 bases at J, with 11 bases between. The CDR3 has 12 amino acids. CDR1 is DFQATT and CDR2 is SNEGSKA in the germline V gene (reference sequence). CDR3 residues: CSALRAHQPQHF. Here the CDR3 DNA reads TGCAGTGCCCTTAGGGCACATCAGCCCCAGCATTTT.